A single T cell receptor beta chain is shown here with its context. Its specificity is not known. The time point was: patch test 3, about 24 weeks after DPC sensitization. The treatment denotes: therapeutic diphenylcyclopropenone sensitization with weekly scalp DPC. Every donor had alopecia and was 18 to 70 years old; all were suitable for DPC. TCRdb itself ran the RACE reads through MiXCR, one entry per CDR3 protein. The top ten hold under 2.5% of the sample, which has 150,000 to 200,000 distinct CDR3 sequences, roughly a quarter seen once. This specimen comes from a study of human T cells and chemical hapten exposure. Overall study results and limits: Expanded TCRs created a significantly greater count of big CDR3 similarity clusters than controls did.

J gave up 7 bases and V 0 bases, and 8 bases lay outside the gene matches. This CDR3 is 16 amino acids long. Germline V gene data show CDR1 as MNHNY and CDR2 as SVGAGI (reference sequence). The source was whole blood, collected in connection with sensitization to the hapten diphenylcyclopropenone (DPC). The chain has TRBV6-6 and TRBJ2-2; TRBD1 agrees at 7 bases. The TCR originated in a woman aged 18-30 years with alopecia areata. Some clones in this sample may be carry-over from other donors' samples. CDR3: CASSYSLTGQGGELFF. The CDR3, as DNA: TGTGCCAGCAGTTACTCGCTGACAGGGCAGGGCGGGGAGCTGTTTTTT.